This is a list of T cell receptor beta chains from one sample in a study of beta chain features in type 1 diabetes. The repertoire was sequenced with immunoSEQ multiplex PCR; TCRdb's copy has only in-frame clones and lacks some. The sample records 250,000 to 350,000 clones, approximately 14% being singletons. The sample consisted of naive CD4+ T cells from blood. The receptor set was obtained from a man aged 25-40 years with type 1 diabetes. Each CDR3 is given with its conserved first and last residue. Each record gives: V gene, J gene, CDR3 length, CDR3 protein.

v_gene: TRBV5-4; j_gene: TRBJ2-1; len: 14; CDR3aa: CASSLEDPRGEQFF
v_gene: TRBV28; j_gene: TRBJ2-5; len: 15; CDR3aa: CASSRPGTGEETQYF
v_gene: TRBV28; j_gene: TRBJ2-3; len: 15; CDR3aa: CASSFSGQLTDTQYF
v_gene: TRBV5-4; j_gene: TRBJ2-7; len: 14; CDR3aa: CASSLVVGAYEQYF
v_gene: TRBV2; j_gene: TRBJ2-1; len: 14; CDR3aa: CASSERSRYNEQFF
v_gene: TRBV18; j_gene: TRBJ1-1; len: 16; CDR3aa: CASSLWHNQMNTEAFF
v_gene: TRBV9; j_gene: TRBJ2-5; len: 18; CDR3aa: CASSVARRTEVEQETQYF
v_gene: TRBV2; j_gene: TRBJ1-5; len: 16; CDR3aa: CASSFQGGSSNQPQHF
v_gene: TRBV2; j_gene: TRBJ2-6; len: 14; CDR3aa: CARRRESGANVLTF
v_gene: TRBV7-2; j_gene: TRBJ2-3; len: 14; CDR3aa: CASSLGTRADTQYF
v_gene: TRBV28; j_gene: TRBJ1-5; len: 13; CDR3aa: CATQSWPGQPQHF
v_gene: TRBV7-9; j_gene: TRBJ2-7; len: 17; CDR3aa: CASSLGIGQGVSYEQYF
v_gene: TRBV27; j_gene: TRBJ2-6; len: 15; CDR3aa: CASSFGGTGANVLTF
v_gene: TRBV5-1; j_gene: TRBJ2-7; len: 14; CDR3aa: CASSLEAQAYEQYF
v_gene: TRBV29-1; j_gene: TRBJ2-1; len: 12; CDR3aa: CSATGGGSEQFF
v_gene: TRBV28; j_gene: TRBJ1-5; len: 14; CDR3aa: CASSFGYSNQPQHF